Below are 11 T cell receptor beta chains sequenced from a single sample in a study of T cell responses to AZD1222 COVID-19 vaccine. Profiling relied on immunoSEQ multiplex PCR, and the TCRdb table lists in-frame clones only, not all of them. The data hold fewer than 85,000 clones, with around 88% observed a single time. The material was peripheral blood, obtained on day 0 of AZD1222 vaccination. Receptor source: an adult in good health.

This sequence joins TRBV28 and TRBJ1-3; the match to TRBD1 covers 7 bases. The germline V gene encodes CDR1 MDHEN and CDR2 SYDVKM. V dropped 4 bases and J dropped 4; count of bases not matched to a gene: 4. This CDR3 is 14 amino acids long. In DNA, the CDR3 is TGTGCCAGCAGTTCGACAGGGTGGGGAAACACCATATATTTT. This codes for CASSSTGWGNTIYF.

The chain links TRBV4-1 to TRBJ1-5; TRBD1 aligns across 7 bases. Trimming cost V 1 base and J 0 bases; bases outside gene matches: 3. Germline values: CDR1 MGHRA, CDR2 YSYEKL. This CDR3 is 16 amino acids long. In DNA, the CDR3 is TGCGCCAGCAGCCAAGGGGACAGACCTAGCAATCAGCCCCAGCATTTT. This encodes CASSQGDRPSNQPQHF.

V is TRBV5-1 and J is TRBJ2-5, with 7 positions matching TRBD2. Trimming cost V 4 bases and J 4 bases; bases outside gene matches: 10. In germline, CDR1 is SGHRS, CDR2 YFSETQ. The CDR3 is 15 amino acids. The CDR3 region is CASSLMDGRAETQYF. The CDR3, as DNA: TGCGCCAGCAGCCTAATGGATGGGAGGGCAGAGACCCAGTACTTC.

This sequence joins TRBV21-1 and TRBJ2-7; the listed D gene, TRBD2, was not tested against the DNA. TRBV21-1 is an annotated pseudogene. This CDR3 has 14 amino acids. The CDR3 loop is CASRPSGRNYEQYF. CDR3 nucleotides: TGTGCCAGCAGACCTAGCGGGAGAAACTACGAGCAGTACTTC.

The chain uses TRBV5-4 and TRBJ2-3, with TRBD2 identical over 8 bases. The junction had 1 base not matched to a gene; V was cut back by 1 base and J by 0 bases. CDR1 is SGHNT and CDR2 is YYREEE in the germline V gene (reference sequence). The CDR3 contains 15 residues. CDR3 amino acids: CASSLTSGSTDTQYF. CDR3 coding DNA: TGTGCCAGCAGCTTGACTAGCGGTAGCACAGATACGCAGTATTTT.

DNA for the CDR3: TGTGCCAGCAGTTTATTTGGACAGGTCGAGCAGTACTTC. Protein sequence: CASSLFGQVEQYF. The V call is TRBV28, the J call TRBJ2-7, with TRBD1 matching 7 bases. Germline V gene data show CDR1 as MDHEN and CDR2 as SYDVKM. V trimming: 1 base; J trimming: 6 bases; junction bases outside the gene matches: 3. CDR3 length: 13 residues.

J is TRBJ1-2 and V is TRBV4-1; D call uncertain. Germline CDR1 is MGHRA and CDR2 is YSYEKL. The CDR3 is 13 residues long. Trimming cost V 0 bases and J 4 bases, with 6 bases left between them. The CDR3 nucleotides are TGCGCCAGCAGCCAAGAAAATTCCTATGGCTACACCTTC. It codes for CASSQENSYGYTF.

This clone was found once. The J gene is TRBJ2-1, the V gene TRBV11-2; D remains ambiguous. V was pared by 2 bases and J by 10 bases, with 12 bases between. This CDR3 has 13 residues. From germline, CDR1 is SGHAT and CDR2 FQNNGV. CDR3 DNA sequence: TGTGCCAGCAGCTTATCTGAGCATATCGAGCAGTTCTTC. The encoded protein is CASSLSEHIEQFF.

The CDR3 loop reads CSAGQAGAYEQYF. CDR3 sequence (DNA): TGCAGCGCAGGACAGGCGGGTGCCTACGAGCAGTACTTC. The chain joins TRBV29-1 to TRBJ2-7, with 7 positions matching TRBD1. This CDR3 comprises 13 residues. The trim removed 7 bases at V and 2 bases at J, leaving 8 bases unmatched. Germline V gives CDR1 SQVTM, CDR2 ANQGSEA.

The chain has TRBV6-5 and TRBJ2-1; 8 bases are a match to TRBD1. Trimming cost V 8 bases and J 6 bases; bases outside gene matches: 9. Germline V gives CDR1 MNHEY, CDR2 SVGAGI. This CDR3 is 14 amino acids long. The DNA for the CDR3 is TGTGCCAGCGGCCAGGGGGCCCTGGCCAATGAGCAGTTCTTC. This gives the protein CASGQGALANEQFF.

The V and J genes are TRBV6-5 and TRBJ2-2; 7 nucleotides align to TRBD1. With 7 bases clipped from V and 2 bases from J, the junction kept 7 bases outside the gene matches. CDR1 and CDR2 from the germline V gene are MNHEY and SVGAGI. This CDR3 contains 15 residues. In DNA form, the CDR3 reads TGTGCCAGCACGGGGACAGCAGCTAACACCGGGGAGCTGTTTTTT. It translates to CASTGTAANTGELFF.